These 23 T cell receptor beta chains share one sample of origin, sequenced in a study of T cell repertoires in ileal Crohn's disease. Time point described: neoterminal ileum biopsy at postoperative endoscopy, about 6 months after surgery. Some clones are missing from TCRdb's copy, which holds only in-frame ones; the method was immunoSEQ multiplex PCR. This sample has about 12,000 clones, with around four fifths found just once. What was sequenced was ileal tissue. The receptors were gathered from an adult with Crohn's disease.

A note on this clone: The sample contains more than one DNA sequence encoding this CDR3. The V call is TRBV2, the J call TRBJ2-4; 9 nucleotides match TRBD1. V lost 6 bases, J lost 6 bases, and 0 bases stayed unmatched. Germline loops: CDR1 SNHLY, CDR2 FYNNEI. CDR3 length: 12 residues. This chain's CDR3 is CASRDRGNIQYF. CDR3 coding DNA: TGTGCCAGCAGGGACAGGGGAAACATTCAGTACTTC.

The rearrangement joins TRBV25-1 to TRBJ2-2; no clear D. Germline CDR1 reads MGHDK; CDR2 reads SYGVNS. This CDR3 has 14 residues. V lost 4 bases and J lost 3, with 9 bases in between. The CDR3 DNA sequence: TGTGCCAGCAGTGGTCTAAGAGACACCGGGGAGCTGTTTTTT. Translated, it gives CASSGLRDTGELFF. The full variable domain, with the rest looked up from reference TRBV25-1 and TRBJ2-2, is EADIYQTPRYLVIGTGKKITLECSQTMGHDKMYWYQQDPGMELHLIHYSYGVNSTEKGDLSSESTVSRIRTEHFPLTLESARPSHTSQYLCASSGLRDTGELFFGEGSRLTVL.

The chain combines TRBV27 with TRBJ1-2; D unresolved. Germline V gene sequence: CDR1 MNHEY, CDR2 SMNVEV (reference sequence). This CDR3 contains 14 residues. V was clipped by 5 bases and J by 5 bases, with 15 bases between them. The CDR3 here is CASSKREPGYGYTF. The CDR3 nucleotides read TGTGCCAGCAGTAAAAGAGAACCGGGGTATGGCTACACCTTC.

The V call is TRBV5-1, the J call TRBJ1-5; D gene uncertain. Trimming left V 6 bases short and J 0 bases short, with 19 bases between. Germline lookup yields CDR1 SGHRS and CDR2 YFSETQ. The CDR3 is 17 residues long. The CDR3 region is CASTKDGQLYSNQPQHF. CDR3 nucleotide sequence: TGCGCCAGCACTAAAGATGGGCAGCTTTATAGCAATCAGCCCCAGCATTTT. The variable domain in full, with the rest retrieved from reference TRBV5-1 and TRBJ1-5, is KAGVTQTPRYLIKTRGQQVTLSCSPISGHRSVSWYQQTPGQGLQFLFEYFSETQRNKGNFPGRFSGRQFSNSRSEMNVSTLELGDSALYLCASTKDGQLYSNQPQHFGDGTRLSIL.

The chain combines TRBV29-1 with TRBJ2-3; 8 bases agree with TRBD2. In germline, CDR1 is SQVTM, CDR2 ANQGSEA. The CDR3 contains 14 residues. Trimming cost V 8 bases and J 2 bases; bases outside gene matches: 9. DNA for the CDR3: TGCAGCACTAGGGCGGGGGGCCTCACAGATACGCAGTATTTT. The encoded protein is CSTRAGGLTDTQYF.

This chain uses TRBV29-1 with TRBJ1-1, with D maybe TRBD1 (5 bases). The germline gives CDR1 SQVTM, CDR2 ANQGSEA. This CDR3 has 11 residues. Deletions cut 7 bases from V and 10 bases from J, with 16 bases between. The CDR3 sequence: CSEGVTGGAFF. For the CDR3, the DNA is TGCAGCGAAGGGGTGACCGGCGGAGCTTTCTTT.

The gene calls are TRBV5-1 and TRBJ2-4, with TRBD1 identical over 8 bases. CDR1 and CDR2 from the germline V gene are SGHRS and YFSETQ. The length of the CDR3 is 14 residues. With 4 bases clipped from V and 8 bases from J, the junction kept 8 bases outside the gene matches. This CDR3 is CASSGRQGQDIQYF. CDR3 DNA sequence: TGCGCCAGCAGCGGCCGACAGGGGCAGGACATTCAGTACTTC.

This chain connects TRBV13 to TRBJ2-7; the match to TRBD2 covers 9 bases. Looked up from germline, CDR1 is PRHDT and CDR2 is FYEKMQ (reference sequence). This CDR3 spans 15 amino acids. The trim removed 0 bases at V and 2 bases at J, leaving 2 bases unmatched. CDR3 bases: TGTGCCAGCAGCTTAGGAGCGGGGGGCCCCTACGAGCAGTACTTC. Encoded protein: CASSLGAGGPYEQYF.

The genes are TRBV7-3 and TRBJ2-7, with TRBD2 matching 14 bases. The CDR3 has 14 residues. V gave up 2 bases and J gave up 6 bases; unmatched junction bases: 0. In germline, CDR1 is SGHTA, CDR2 FQGTGA. The CDR3 spells CASSLGTSGSEQYF. CDR3 nucleotides: TGTGCCAGCAGCTTAGGGACTAGCGGGAGCGAGCAGTACTTC.

The rearrangement uses TRBV10-1 and TRBJ2-7; TRBD2 aligns across 7 bases. Germline V CDR1 and CDR2: WNHNN, SYGVQD (reference sequence). This CDR3 region has 13 residues. Unmatched junction bases numbered 4, after V lost 8 bases and J lost 0 bases. CDR3 in DNA: TGCGCCAGCGCCCCGGGGGGCTCCTACGAGCAGTACTTC. Translation gives CASAPGGSYEQYF.

The V and J genes are TRBV10-2 and TRBJ2-5; D is ambiguous. Trimming stripped 7 bases from V and 5 bases from J, with 11 bases between. The CDR3 covers 12 residues. The V gene's germline CDR1 is WSHSY and CDR2 SAAADI. CDR3 DNA: TGCGCCAGCAATCCTAGTTGGGAGACCCAGTACTTC. Protein sequence: CASNPSWETQYF.

The chain links TRBV29-1 to TRBJ2-5; 7 bases fit TRBD2. Losses at the gene ends were 4 bases for V and 5 bases for J; bases not matched to a gene: 4. This CDR3 is built from 12 residues. Looked up from germline, CDR1 is SQVTM and CDR2 is ANQGSEA. In nucleotides, the CDR3 is TGCAGCGTTGGAAGGGGAGGGGAGACCCAGTACTTC. As protein: CSVGRGGETQYF.

This chain joins TRBV5-1 and TRBJ1-3; possibly TRBD1 for D (5 bases). Germline loops: CDR1 SGHRS, CDR2 YFSETQ. V lost 4 bases and J 4 bases, leaving 15 bases between the germline ends. CDR3 length: 15 residues. CDR3 residues: CASSKDIFVGNTIYF. The DNA of the CDR3 is TGCGCCAGCAGCAAGGACATTTTTGTGGGAAACACCATATATTTT. The complete variable domain, with remaining parts taken from reference TRBV5-1 and TRBJ1-3, reads KAGVTQTPRYLIKTRGQQVTLSCSPISGHRSVSWYQQTPGQGLQFLFEYFSETQRNKGNFPGRFSGRQFSNSRSEMNVSTLELGDSALYLCASSKDIFVGNTIYFGEGSWLTVV.

CDR3 sequence (DNA): TGTGCCAGCAGCCCGACAGTTAGCAATCAGCCCCAGCATTTT. Translating gives CASSPTVSNQPQHF. The J gene is TRBJ1-5, the V gene TRBV11-2; TRBD1 might be the D (5 bases). This CDR3 has 14 residues. The germline V and J ends were trimmed by 5 bases and 0 bases, with 8 bases remaining between them. CDR1 and CDR2 from the germline V gene are SGHAT and FQNNGV.

The rearrangement joins TRBV10-2 to TRBJ1-1; a weak D match, TRBD1 (5 bases). The CDR3 contains 12 residues. Per the germline V gene, CDR1 is WSHSY and CDR2 is SAAADI. The germline V and J ends were trimmed by 7 bases and 6 bases, with 12 bases remaining between them. CDR3 in amino acids: CASTRARAEAFF. The CDR3 bases are TGCGCCAGCACGAGAGCCAGGGCTGAAGCTTTCTTT.

The V gene is TRBV5-5, the J gene TRBJ1-2, with TRBD1 as a possible D gene (6 bases). The germline CDR1 and CDR2 sequences are SGHKS and YYEKEE (reference sequence). The CDR3 length is 15 residues. V shed 4 bases and J shed 4 bases, with 17 bases lying between them. The CDR3 reads CASSLVWGGSYGYTF. CDR3 DNA sequence: TGTGCCAGCAGCCTAGTGTGGGGGGGCAGCTATGGCTACACCTTC.

This chain links TRBV10-3 with TRBJ1-1, with D perhaps TRBD1 (5 bases). The CDR3 is made up of 14 amino acids. Per germline, CDR1 ENHRY and CDR2 SYGVKD. V was pared by 0 bases and J by 10 bases, with 15 bases between. The CDR3: CAISESRDSTAAFF. In nucleotides, the CDR3 is TGTGCCATCAGTGAGTCTAGGGACTCAACCGCAGCTTTCTTT.

This chain links TRBV27 with TRBJ1-2; no reliable D call. V gave up 2 bases and J gave up 3 bases, with 7 bases separating them. The CDR3 is 13 amino acids. Germline V gene lookup returns CDR1 MNHEY and CDR2 SMNVEV (reference sequence). CDR3 DNA sequence: TGTGCCAGCAGTTTAGGGCTGGACTATGGCTACACCTTC. Translating it yields CASSLGLDYGYTF.

The chain carries TRBV10-3 and TRBJ1-1; 10 bases match TRBD1. This CDR3 is built from 14 residues. Germline CDR1 is ENHRY and CDR2 is SYGVKD. The trim removed 7 bases at V and 4 bases at J, leaving 6 bases unmatched. CDR3 sequence (DNA): TGTGCCATCACCCCCGGGACAGGGGTCACTGAAGCTTTCTTT. Residues: CAITPGTGVTEAFF.

The chain combines TRBV6-4 with TRBJ2-1, with 9 nucleotides matching TRBD2. CDR1 MRHNA and CDR2 SNTAGT come from the germline V gene. Losses at the gene ends were 3 bases for V and 3 bases for J; bases not matched to a gene: 3. The CDR3 sequence is 15 residues long. As DNA, the CDR3 is TGTGCCAGCAGTGAAATAGCGGGAGACTACAATGAGCAGTTCTTC. This codes for CASSEIAGDYNEQFF.

This clone occurred a few times. V is TRBV7-9 and J is TRBJ1-1, with D possibly matching TRBD1 (5 bases). Germline-derived CDR1 and CDR2 are SEHNR and FQNEAQ (reference sequence). This CDR3 contains 15 residues. The V and J ends lost 1 base and 6 bases respectively, with 15 bases between them. The DNA of the CDR3 is TGTGCCAGCAGCTTAGTTTATGGGGCAGTGGCTGAAGCTTTCTTT. Translated, it gives CASSLVYGAVAEAFF. Complete variable domain (other parts from reference TRBV7-9 and TRBJ1-1): DTGVSQNPRHKITKRGQNVTFRCDPISEHNRLYWYRQTLGQGPEFLTYFQNEAQLEKSRLLSDRFSAERPKGSFSTLEIQRTEQGDSAMYLCASSLVYGAVAEAFFGQGTRLTVV.

This clone was seen a handful of times. The chain has TRBV6-4 and TRBJ2-3, with 7 bases identical to TRBD1. CDR1 is MRHNA and CDR2 is SNTAGT in the germline V gene. V dropped 3 bases and J dropped 1; count of bases not matched to a gene: 1. CDR3 size: 14 residues. CDR3 bases: TGTGCCAGCAGTGAAACAGGGGGCACAGATACGCAGTATTTT. Translated: CASSETGGTDTQYF.

This clone appeared once. The chain joins TRBV30 to TRBJ2-7, with TRBD1 matching over 9 bases. With V trimmed by 2 bases and J by 6 bases, 8 bases remained unmatched. The CDR3 runs 14 residues. Germline lookup yields CDR1 GTSNPN and CDR2 SVGIG (reference sequence). The CDR3 DNA reads as TGTGCCTGGAGTCCGGGACAGGGATCTCGCGAGCAGTACTTC. It translates to CAWSPGQGSREQYF.